The sequence of this T cell receptor beta chain was determined in a study of shared T cell receptors in the human thymus. CDR3 length: 17 residues. Germline V gives CDR1 SGDLS, CDR2 YYNGEE. The V and J ends lost 4 bases and 1 base respectively, with 21 bases between them. The method was immunoSEQ multiplex PCR; TCRdb's version includes in-frame clones alone and lacks a portion of them. The sample lists hundreds of thousands of clones, 70% to 80% seen once, with 0.013% in the top ten. These same records also appear under a second study, on human thymus T cells.

The sample comprised thymocytes. This chain links TRBV9 with TRBJ2-7; tentatively, D is TRBD2 (7 bases). The clonotype originates from a boy in the first two years of life with a congenital heart defect. CDR3 protein: CASSRGAGGRDSYEQYF. DNA of the CDR3: TGTGCCAGCAGCCGGGGGGCTGGCGGCAGGGATTCCTACGAGCAGTACTTC. Together with reference TRBV9 and TRBJ2-7, the CDR3 gives the full variable domain: DSGVTQTPKHLITATGQRVTLRCSPRSGDLSVYWYQQSLDQGLQFLIQYYNGEERAKGNILERFSAQQFPDLHSELNLSSLELGDSALYFCASSRGAGGRDSYEQYFGPGTRLTVT.